The clone carrying this T cell receptor beta chain has more than one count but fewer than ten. Libraries were prepared by immunoSEQ multiplex PCR; TCRdb keeps only in-frame clonotypes and omits some of them. Of around 7,000 clones listed, about 81% are singletons. CDR3 length: 15 amino acids. Germline trimming cut 6 bases from V and 7 bases from J; bases unmatched to any gene: 14. The germline gives CDR1 MRHNA, CDR2 SNTAGT. The data originate from a study of T cells after somatic rescue of genetic block. The receptor was isolated from a boy aged 5-17 years. The sample consisted of peripheral blood mononuclear cells (PBMCs). The chain employs TRBV6-4 and TRBJ1-1; TRBD1 agrees at 7 bases. CDR3 bases: TGTGCCAGCAGACCCTACCACGCAGGGGGTGTTGAAGCTTTCTTT. Its protein product is CASRPYHAGGVEAFF.